The rows below give T cell receptor beta chains drawn from one sample of a study of T cells after yellow fever vaccination. From the 5' RACE reads, TCRdb called clonotypes with MiXCR, one entry per CDR3 protein. The sample yields some 390,000 distinct CDR3 sequences, around 20% seen once. The specimen comprised PBMCs, sampled before the yellow fever booster vaccination. These receptors originate from a young man who received the YFV17D yellow fever vaccine. Both conserved end residues are part of each CDR3. Each record gives: clone size, J gene, D gene, V gene, CDR3 DNA, CDR3 protein. A D gene is named only where the DNA matches it firmly. Size tells how often a clone was seen (once, few, many) or the class of an expanded clone, and some rows leave it out.

size: few
J: TRBJ2-5
D: NA
V: TRBV2
DNA: TGTGCCAGCCGGGTGGAGACCCAGTACTTC
CDR3: CASRVETQYF

size: few
J: TRBJ1-2
D: NA
V: TRBV6-2/TRBV6-3
DNA: TGTGCCAGCAGTCCCGACGGAGCCTTAGGAGGCTACACCTTC
CDR3: CASSPDGALGGYTF

size: few
J: TRBJ2-5
D: TRBD2
V: TRBV29-1
DNA: TGCAGCATGAGTTCCGGGGGGGCCCGGGAGACCCAGTACTTC
CDR3: CSMSSGGARETQYF

size: many
J: TRBJ1-5
D: NA
V: TRBV5-1
DNA: TGCGCCAGCAGCTTGGATCAGGGAGGCCAGCCCCAGCATTTT
CDR3: CASSLDQGGQPQHF

size: many
J: TRBJ2-1
D: NA
V: TRBV12-3/TRBV12-4
DNA: TGTGCCAGCAGTGAGACAGGTTTGGATGAGCAGTTCTTC
CDR3: CASSETGLDEQFF

size: few
J: TRBJ2-1
D: NA
V: TRBV5-1
DNA: TGCGCCAGCAGCTTGACACAGGCGCGCTACAATGAGCAGTTCTTC
CDR3: CASSLTQARYNEQFF

size: few
J: TRBJ2-7
D: TRBD1
V: TRBV5-1
DNA: TGCGCCAGCACACCGGGCAGGGGGAACTACGAGCAGTACTTC
CDR3: CASTPGRGNYEQYF

size: few
J: TRBJ2-7
D: TRBD2
V: TRBV5-1
DNA: TGCGCCAGCAGCATTAGCGGGACCCACTCCTACGAGCAGTACTTC
CDR3: CASSISGTHSYEQYF

size: few
J: TRBJ2-7
D: TRBD1
V: TRBV7-6
DNA: TGTGCCAGCAGCGCTGAGTTAAAGGACAGGGACTACGAGCAGTACTTC
CDR3: CASSAELKDRDYEQYF

size: few
J: TRBJ1-1
D: NA
V: TRBV20-1
DNA: TGCAGTGCTAGAGAGCGGCAGAAAGGGACTGAAGCTTTCTTT
CDR3: CSARERQKGTEAFF

size: few
J: TRBJ1-1
D: TRBD1
V: TRBV5-4
DNA: TGTGCCAGCAGCGTGCCACAGGGGGAGAACACTGAAGCTTTCTTT
CDR3: CASSVPQGENTEAFF

size: NA
J: TRBJ2-5
D: TRBD2
V: TRBV20-1
DNA: TGCAGTAGCGGGGGGCCAGAGACCCAGTACTTC
CDR3: CSSGGPETQYF

size: few
J: TRBJ1-1
D: TRBD1
V: TRBV27
DNA: TGTGCCAGCAGCTGGGCGGGACAGGGACACACTGAAGCTTTCTTT
CDR3: CASSWAGQGHTEAFF

size: few
J: TRBJ2-7
D: NA
V: TRBV12-3/TRBV12-4
DNA: TGTGCCAGCAGTCAACCCGGACCCCCCAGCGGCTACGAGCAGTACTTC
CDR3: CASSQPGPPSGYEQYF

size: few
J: TRBJ2-2
D: NA
V: TRBV11-3
DNA: TGTGCCAGCAGCTTAGAGAATCCCGGGGAGCTGTTTTTT
CDR3: CASSLENPGELFF

size: few
J: TRBJ2-2
D: NA
V: TRBV20-1
DNA: TGCAGTGCTAGAGTTCCGACTGGCCCCGGGGAGCTGTTTTTT
CDR3: CSARVPTGPGELFF

size: few
J: TRBJ1-2
D: TRBD1
V: TRBV27
DNA: TGTGCCAGCAGTTTACAGGGGGATGGCTACACCTTC
CDR3: CASSLQGDGYTF

size: NA
J: TRBJ1-5
D: NA
V: TRBV6-6
DNA: TGTGCCAGCTCGTCCGGGTCTTATAGCAATCAGCCCCAGCATTTT
CDR3: CASSSGSYSNQPQHF

size: NA
J: TRBJ1-5
D: NA
V: TRBV20-1
DNA: TGCAGTGCTAGGGGGGAATCGGGGGTCTCTAATCAGCCCCAGCATTTT
CDR3: CSARGESGVSNQPQHF

size: NA
J: TRBJ2-3
D: NA
V: TRBV5-1
DNA: TGCGCCAGCAGCTTGCTTATGGCGGATACGCAGTATTTT
CDR3: CASSLLMADTQYF

size: NA
J: TRBJ2-2
D: NA
V: TRBV5-1
DNA: TGCGCCAGCAGAGATAACCGGGACATGCGTTCCGGGGAGCTGTTTTTT
CDR3: CASRDNRDMRSGELFF

size: NA
J: TRBJ2-7
D: TRBD1
V: TRBV5-4
DNA: TGTGCCAGCAGCTTAGCGGGACAGGGGGGCTACGAGCAGTACTTC
CDR3: CASSLAGQGGYEQYF

size: NA
J: TRBJ2-2
D: TRBD1
V: TRBV5-1
DNA: TGCGCCAGCAGCTTGTGGGGACAGGGGGCTACCGGGGAGCTGTTTTTT
CDR3: CASSLWGQGATGELFF

size: few
J: TRBJ1-2
D: NA
V: TRBV10-3
DNA: TGTGCCATCAGTAAAGACCTATCGACGGTAGTCTACACCTTC
CDR3: CAISKDLSTVVYTF